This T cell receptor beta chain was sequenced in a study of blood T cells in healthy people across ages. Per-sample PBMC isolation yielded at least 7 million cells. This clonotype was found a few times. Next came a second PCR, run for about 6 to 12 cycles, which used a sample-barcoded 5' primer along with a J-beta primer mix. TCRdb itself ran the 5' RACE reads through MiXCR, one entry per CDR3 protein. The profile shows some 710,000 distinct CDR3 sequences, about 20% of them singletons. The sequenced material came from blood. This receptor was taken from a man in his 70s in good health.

DNA for the CDR3: TGTGCCATCAGTGAGTCCAGCGGGAGGGCGGCAGATACGCAGTATTTT. Protein: CAISESSGRAADTQYF. The V and J genes are TRBV10-3 and TRBJ2-3; 10 bases map to TRBD2. J gave up 4 bases and V 0 bases, and 4 bases lay outside the gene matches. CDR3 size: 16 residues. Germline-derived CDR1 and CDR2 are ENHRY and SYGVKD.